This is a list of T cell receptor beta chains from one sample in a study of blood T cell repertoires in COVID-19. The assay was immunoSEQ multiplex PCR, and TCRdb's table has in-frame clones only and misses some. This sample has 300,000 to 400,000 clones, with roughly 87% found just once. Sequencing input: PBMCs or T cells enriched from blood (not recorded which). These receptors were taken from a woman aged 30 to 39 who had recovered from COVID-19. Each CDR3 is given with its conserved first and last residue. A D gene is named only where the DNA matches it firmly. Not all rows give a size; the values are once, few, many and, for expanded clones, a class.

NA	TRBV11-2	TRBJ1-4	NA	CASSSFSRVAANEKLFF	TGTGCCAGCAGCTCCTTTTCGCGGGTCGCGGCTAATGAAAAACTGTTTTTT
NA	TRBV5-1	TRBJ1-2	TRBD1	CASSLAEVPGQGLDGYTF	TGCGCCAGCAGCTTGGCCGAAGTACCGGGACAGGGGTTGGATGGCTACACCTTC
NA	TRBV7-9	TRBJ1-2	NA	CASSFGGLGYTF	TGTGCCAGCAGCTTTGGAGGGCTGGGCTACACCTTC
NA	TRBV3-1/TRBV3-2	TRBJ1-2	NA	CASSQEQGRGNYGYTF	TGTGCCAGCAGCCAAGAACAGGGAAGGGGAAACTATGGCTACACCTTC
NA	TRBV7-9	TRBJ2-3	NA	CASSRLGGAGTDTQYF	TGTGCCAGCAGCCGCCTGGGGGGGGCGGGCACAGATACGCAGTATTTT
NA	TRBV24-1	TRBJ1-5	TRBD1	CATSDAGTGSNQPQHF	TGTGCCACCAGTGATGCCGGGACAGGGTCTAATCAGCCCCAGCATTTT
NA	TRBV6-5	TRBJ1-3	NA	CASSYSEPDSGNTIYF	TGTGCCAGCAGTTACTCCGAGCCTGACTCTGGAAACACCATATATTTT
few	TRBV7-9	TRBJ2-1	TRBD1	CASSAGTGSYNEQFF	TGTGCCAGCAGCGCCGGGACAGGCTCCTACAATGAGCAGTTCTTC
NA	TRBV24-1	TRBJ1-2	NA	CATSDAGAGYGYTF	TGTGCCACCAGTGATGCAGGGGCGGGCTATGGCTACACCTTC
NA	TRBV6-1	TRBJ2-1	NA	CASSEIGGGLQFF	TGTGCCAGCAGTGAAATAGGAGGGGGACTACAGTTCTTC
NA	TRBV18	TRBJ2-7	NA	CASSPGRQGYEQYF	TGTGCCAGCTCACCGGGAAGGCAGGGATACGAGCAGTACTTC
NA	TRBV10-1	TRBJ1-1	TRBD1	CASSAGTGGTEAFF	TGCGCCAGCAGCGCCGGGACAGGAGGAACTGAAGCTTTCTTT
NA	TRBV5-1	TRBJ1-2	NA	CASSLQDTTYGYTF	TGCGCCAGCAGCCTCCAGGACACGACCTATGGCTACACCTTC
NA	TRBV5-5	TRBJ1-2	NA	CASSLASDTYGYTF	TGTGCCAGCAGCTTGGCGTCAGACACCTATGGCTACACCTTC
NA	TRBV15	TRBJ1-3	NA	CATSRDPGSSFLGNTIYF	TGTGCCACCAGCAGAGATCCGGGGTCGAGCTTCCTCGGAAACACCATATATTTT
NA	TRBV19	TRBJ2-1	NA	CASSWAGYEQFF	TGTGCCAGTAGTTGGGCAGGCTATGAGCAGTTCTTC
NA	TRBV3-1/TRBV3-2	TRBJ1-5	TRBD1	CASSLGQGHQPQHF	TGTGCCAGCAGCCTGGGACAGGGCCATCAGCCCCAGCATTTT
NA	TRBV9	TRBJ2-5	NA	CASSVVTRETQYF	TGTGCCAGCAGCGTTGTCACTAGGGAGACCCAGTACTTC
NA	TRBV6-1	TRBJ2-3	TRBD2	CASSEGLAGAFGGTQYF	TGTGCCAGCAGTGAAGGTCTAGCGGGGGCCTTCGGGGGTACGCAGTATTTT
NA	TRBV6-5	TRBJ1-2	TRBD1	CASSYGTGNYGYTF	TGTGCCAGCAGTTACGGGACAGGGAACTATGGCTACACCTTC
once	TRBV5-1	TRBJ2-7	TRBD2	CASSSQSGGGYEQYF	TGCGCCAGCAGCTCCCAGAGCGGGGGTGGTTACGAGCAGTACTTC
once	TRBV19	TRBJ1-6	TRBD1	CATRDRGNSPLHF	TGTGCCACCCGCGACAGGGGGAATTCACCCCTCCACTTT
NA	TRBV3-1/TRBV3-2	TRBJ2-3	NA	CASAGGGDTQYF	TGTGCCAGCGCCGGGGGAGGCGATACGCAGTATTTT
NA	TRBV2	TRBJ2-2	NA	CASKRWNTGELFF	TGTGCCAGCAAACGGTGGAACACCGGGGAGCTGTTTTTT
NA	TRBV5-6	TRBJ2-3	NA	CASSFPDSFKMDTQYF	TGTGCCAGCAGCTTCCCGGACAGTTTTAAGATGGATACGCAGTATTTT
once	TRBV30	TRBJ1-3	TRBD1	CAWRIPGQGDRNTIYF	TGTGCCTGGAGAATACCGGGACAGGGTGACCGAAACACCATATATTTT
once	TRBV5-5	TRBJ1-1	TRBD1	CASSSGDRVNTEAFF	TGTGCCAGCAGCTCAGGGGACAGGGTGAACACTGAAGCTTTCTTT
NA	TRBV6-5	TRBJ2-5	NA	CAVGAQETQYF	TGTGCAGTGGGGGCCCAAGAGACCCAGTACTTC
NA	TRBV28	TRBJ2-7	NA	CASSLLEGFRYEQYF	TGTGCCAGCAGTTTATTGGAGGGCTTCCGCTACGAGCAGTACTTC
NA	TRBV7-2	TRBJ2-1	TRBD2	CASSLLAGSNEQFF	TGTGCCAGCAGCTTACTAGCGGGGTCTAATGAGCAGTTCTTC
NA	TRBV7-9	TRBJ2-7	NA	CASSGILAHYEQYF	TGTGCCAGCAGCGGGATCCTAGCGCACTACGAGCAGTACTTC
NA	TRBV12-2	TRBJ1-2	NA	CASRGRRDTGYGYTF	TGTGCAAGTCGCGGGCGCAGGGATACCGGATATGGCTACACCTTC
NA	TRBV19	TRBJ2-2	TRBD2	CASSPGTILRQGNTGELFF	TGTGCCAGTAGTCCTGGGACTATTCTTCGTCAGGGGAACACCGGGGAGCTGTTTTTT
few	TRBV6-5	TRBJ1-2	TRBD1	CASRRGQGRVYGYTF	TGTGCCAGCAGAAGGGGGCAGGGGCGCGTCTATGGCTACACCTTC
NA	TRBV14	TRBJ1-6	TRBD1	CASSQGRATGGSYNSPLHF	TGTGCCAGCAGCCAAGGAAGGGCGACAGGGGGCTCCTATAATTCACCCCTCCACTTT
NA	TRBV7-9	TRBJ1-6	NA	CASSFMRGTDNSPLHF	TGTGCCAGCAGCTTTATGAGAGGAACTGATAATTCACCCCTCCACTTT
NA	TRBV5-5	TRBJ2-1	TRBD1	CASSNGGQGNHEQFF	TGTGCCAGCAGCAACGGGGGACAGGGTAATCATGAGCAGTTCTTC
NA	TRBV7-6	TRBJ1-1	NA	CASSHGNGEAFF	TGTGCCAGCAGCCACGGTAATGGTGAAGCTTTCTTT
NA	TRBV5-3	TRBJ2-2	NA	CARSFGGGELFF	TGTGCCAGAAGCTTCGGCGGCGGGGAGCTGTTTTTT
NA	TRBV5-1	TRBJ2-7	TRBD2	CASTSGGDNSYEQYF	TGCGCCAGCACGAGCGGGGGCGATAACTCCTACGAGCAGTACTTC
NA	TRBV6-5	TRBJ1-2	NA	CAGSETGYGYTF	TGTGCCGGGTCCGAGACGGGCTATGGCTACACCTTC
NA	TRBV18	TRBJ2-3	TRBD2	CASSPVSGGLLDTQYF	TGTGCCAGCTCACCGGTTAGCGGGGGGCTCCTAGATACGCAGTATTTT
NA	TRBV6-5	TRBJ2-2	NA	CASSYGGSGELFF	TGTGCCAGCAGTTACGGGGGCTCCGGGGAGCTGTTTTTT
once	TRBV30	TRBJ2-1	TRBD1	CAWRRQGTYNEQFF	TGTGCCTGGAGGAGACAGGGCACCTACAATGAGCAGTTCTTC
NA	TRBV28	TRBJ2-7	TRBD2	CASRTPSGVSYEQYF	TGTGCCAGCAGAACCCCTAGCGGGGTGAGCTACGAGCAGTACTTC
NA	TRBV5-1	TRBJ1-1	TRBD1	CASSGLGQGVIGAEAFF	TGCGCCAGCAGCGGACTGGGACAGGGGGTAATCGGGGCTGAAGCTTTCTTT
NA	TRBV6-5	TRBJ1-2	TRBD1	CASSQGYQGAYGYTF	TGTGCCAGCAGTCAGGGTTATCAGGGGGCGTATGGCTACACCTTC
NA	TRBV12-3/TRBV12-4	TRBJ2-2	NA	CASSLQVAGELFF	TGTGCCAGCAGTTTACAGGTGGCCGGGGAGCTGTTTTTT
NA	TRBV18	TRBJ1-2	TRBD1	CASSPLGQGGSQLWSYTF	TGTGCCAGCTCACCACTTGGGCAGGGGGGTTCCCAACTATGGAGCTACACCTTC
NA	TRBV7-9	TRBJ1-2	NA	CASSFRGRENYGYTF	TGTGCCAGCAGCTTTCGGGGACGGGAGAACTATGGCTACACCTTC
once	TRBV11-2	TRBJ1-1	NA	CASSLVLEGTEAFF	TGTGCCAGCAGCTTAGTTTTGGAGGGCACTGAAGCTTTCTTT
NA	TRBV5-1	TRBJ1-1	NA	CASSYGSDNEAFF	TGCGCCAGCAGCTATGGTTCAGATAATGAAGCTTTCTTT
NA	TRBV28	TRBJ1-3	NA	CASMIGGTSGNTIYF	TGTGCCAGCATGATTGGGGGGACCTCTGGAAACACCATATATTTT
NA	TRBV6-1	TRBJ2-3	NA	CASSETSDTQYF	TGTGCCAGCAGTGAGACATCCGATACGCAGTATTTT
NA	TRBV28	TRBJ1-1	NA	CASSPGTEAFF	TGTGCCAGCAGTCCCGGGACTGAAGCTTTCTTT
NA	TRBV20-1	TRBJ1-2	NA	CSARGHGYTF	TGCAGTGCTAGGGGCCATGGCTACACCTTC
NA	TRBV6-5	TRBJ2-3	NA	CASSSGLTDTQYF	TGTGCCAGCAGTTCAGGGTTGACAGATACGCAGTATTTT
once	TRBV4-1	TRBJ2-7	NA	CASSQVVGSGHFYEQYF	TGCGCCAGCAGCCAGGTGGTGGGATCGGGACATTTCTACGAGCAGTACTTC
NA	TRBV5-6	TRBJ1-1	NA	CASSLERGTEAFF	TGTGCCAGCAGCTTGGAGAGGGGGACTGAAGCTTTCTTT